This is a list of T cell receptor beta chains from one sample in a study of metastatic and nonmetastatic thyroid tumors. TCRdb reprocessed the PCR reads using MiXCR. Altogether about 59,000 clones are present, about 17% being singletons, with the ten largest covering about 8.4%. What was sequenced was blood. These receptors were taken from a male donor with papillary thyroid cancer or a benign thyroid nodule (not recorded which). Some clones in this sample may be carry-over from other donors' samples. CDR3s include the opening cysteine and the closing phenylalanine or tryptophan. The order of the fields is D gene, clone size, V gene, J gene, CDR3 protein, CDR3 DNA. D genes are given only for firm matches. Size is omitted from some rows. Given values are once, few, many or a class for expanded clones.

d_gene: TRBD1
abundance: many
v_gene: TRBV12-3/TRBV12-4
j_gene: TRBJ1-1
CDR3aa: CASSSQGPRAFF
CDR3nt: TGTGCCAGCAGTTCACAGGGGCCCCGGGCTTTCTTT

d_gene: .
abundance: many
v_gene: TRBV28
j_gene: TRBJ1-4
CDR3aa: CASRVQGASAEKLFF
CDR3nt: TGTGCCAGCAGGGTACAGGGAGCGTCCGCCGAAAAACTGTTTTTT

d_gene: TRBD2
abundance: many
v_gene: TRBV6-1
j_gene: TRBJ2-3
CDR3aa: CASSIGGVGTDTQYF
CDR3nt: TGTGCCAGCAGTATCGGGGGGGTAGGCACAGATACGCAGTATTTT

d_gene: .
abundance: .
v_gene: TRBV11-1
j_gene: TRBJ2-1
CDR3aa: CASSLVPNNEQFF
CDR3nt: TGTGCCAGCAGCTTAGTTCCGAACAATGAGCAGTTCTTC

d_gene: TRBD1
abundance: .
v_gene: TRBV6-5
j_gene: TRBJ2-5
CDR3aa: CASTSNQGAGETQYF
CDR3nt: TGTGCCAGCACTTCAAACCAGGGGGCGGGAGAGACCCAGTACTTC

d_gene: TRBD2
abundance: many
v_gene: TRBV11-1
j_gene: TRBJ2-3
CDR3aa: CASSRRGSGSTDTQYF
CDR3nt: TGTGCCAGCAGCCGACGGGGTAGCGGGAGCACAGATACGCAGTATTTT

d_gene: TRBD1
abundance: many
v_gene: TRBV19
j_gene: TRBJ1-2
CDR3aa: CASKNTGDYGYTF
CDR3nt: TGTGCCAGTAAAAATACAGGGGACTATGGCTACACCTTC

d_gene: .
abundance: many
v_gene: TRBV5-1
j_gene: TRBJ2-1
CDR3aa: CASRGGPYNEQFF
CDR3nt: TGCGCCAGCAGGGGGGGGCCCTACAATGAGCAGTTCTTC

d_gene: TRBD1
abundance: many
v_gene: TRBV27
j_gene: TRBJ1-5
CDR3aa: CASSQTGVGVYSNQPQHF
CDR3nt: TGTGCCAGCAGCCAAACAGGGGTAGGGGTGTATAGCAATCAGCCCCAGCATTTT

d_gene: TRBD1
abundance: few
v_gene: TRBV29-1
j_gene: TRBJ2-7
CDR3aa: CSVLGGAGTGAYEQYF
CDR3nt: TGCAGCGTCCTTGGGGGAGCCGGGACAGGGGCCTACGAGCAGTACTTC

d_gene: TRBD2
abundance: many
v_gene: TRBV6-4
j_gene: TRBJ2-1
CDR3aa: CASSAKLAGGPHNEQFF
CDR3nt: TGTGCCAGCAGTGCCAAACTAGCGGGGGGTCCTCACAATGAGCAGTTCTTC

d_gene: .
abundance: .
v_gene: TRBV12-3/TRBV12-4
j_gene: TRBJ1-5
CDR3aa: CASSSAGGHPHHF
CDR3nt: TGTGCCAGCAGTTCAGCGGGCGGACATCCCCATCATTTT

d_gene: TRBD2
abundance: many
v_gene: TRBV20-1
j_gene: TRBJ2-3
CDR3aa: CSARGASGRKVTDTQYF
CDR3nt: TGCAGTGCTAGAGGCGCTAGCGGGAGAAAGGTCACAGATACGCAGTATTTT

d_gene: .
abundance: many
v_gene: TRBV24-1
j_gene: TRBJ1-5
CDR3aa: CATSDFGGNQPQHF
CDR3nt: TGTGCCACCAGTGATTTCGGAGGCAATCAGCCCCAGCATTTT

d_gene: TRBD1
abundance: many
v_gene: TRBV9
j_gene: TRBJ2-2
CDR3aa: CASSVTGQGLIGELFF
CDR3nt: TGTGCCAGCAGCGTAACAGGACAGGGATTAATCGGGGAGCTGTTTTTT

d_gene: TRBD2
abundance: medium-sized
v_gene: TRBV6-4
j_gene: TRBJ2-3
CDR3aa: CASSDSSGATDTQYF
CDR3nt: TGTGCCAGCAGTGACTCTAGCGGGGCCACAGATACGCAGTATTTT

d_gene: TRBD2
abundance: many
v_gene: TRBV4-3
j_gene: TRBJ2-5
CDR3aa: CASSQTPREGYQETQYF
CDR3nt: TGCGCCAGCAGCCAAACCCCCCGGGAGGGATACCAAGAGACCCAGTACTTC

d_gene: TRBD2
abundance: .
v_gene: TRBV15
j_gene: TRBJ2-1
CDR3aa: CATLSGRPTTVSTEQFF
CDR3nt: TGTGCCACCTTGAGCGGGAGGCCTACAACTGTATCGACTGAGCAGTTCTTC

d_gene: TRBD2
abundance: many
v_gene: TRBV4-1
j_gene: TRBJ2-3
CDR3aa: CASSQPLAVSTDTQYF
CDR3nt: TGCGCCAGCAGCCAACCCCTAGCGGTTAGCACAGATACGCAGTATTTT

d_gene: .
abundance: .
v_gene: TRBV5-1
j_gene: TRBJ2-1
CDR3aa: CASSLEAGSPYNEQFF
CDR3nt: TGCGCCAGCAGCTTGGAGGCGGGTAGCCCCTACAATGAGCAGTTCTTC

d_gene: .
abundance: many
v_gene: TRBV6-6
j_gene: TRBJ1-2
CDR3aa: CASSFLPGNARGNYGYTF
CDR3nt: TGTGCCAGCAGTTTCCTACCAGGGAACGCCCGAGGGAACTATGGCTACACCTTC

d_gene: .
abundance: .
v_gene: TRBV6-5
j_gene: TRBJ1-2
CDR3aa: CASSYGGNYGYTF
CDR3nt: TGTGCCAGTAGTTACGGGGGTAACTATGGCTACACCTTC

d_gene: .
abundance: .
v_gene: TRBV20-1
j_gene: TRBJ1-5
CDR3aa: CIASSGNSNQPQHF
CDR3nt: TGCATTGCTAGTTCGGGTAATAGCAATCAGCCCCAGCATTTT

d_gene: .
abundance: many
v_gene: TRBV5-5
j_gene: TRBJ1-1
CDR3aa: CASSLVAGTPTNTEAFF
CDR3nt: TGTGCCAGCAGCTTGGTAGCCGGGACACCTACGAACACTGAAGCTTTCTTT

d_gene: TRBD1
abundance: many
v_gene: TRBV7-2
j_gene: TRBJ1-4
CDR3aa: CASSPAHRGVNEKLFF
CDR3nt: TGTGCCAGCAGCCCCGCCCACAGGGGAGTTAATGAAAAACTGTTTTTT

d_gene: .
abundance: many
v_gene: TRBV4-3
j_gene: TRBJ2-5
CDR3aa: CASSQGQGGETQYF
CDR3nt: TGCGCCAGCAGCCAAGGGCAGGGGGGGGAGACCCAGTACTTC

d_gene: .
abundance: many
v_gene: TRBV6-2/TRBV6-3
j_gene: TRBJ1-1
CDR3aa: CASSPEFNTEAFF
CDR3nt: TGTGCCAGCAGCCCAGAATTTAACACTGAAGCTTTCTTT

d_gene: .
abundance: few
v_gene: TRBV20-1
j_gene: TRBJ1-1
CDR3aa: CSAHTLQGLSTEAFF
CDR3nt: TGCAGTGCTCACACTCTTCAGGGTCTATCCACTGAAGCTTTCTTT

d_gene: .
abundance: few
v_gene: TRBV6-1
j_gene: TRBJ2-1
CDR3aa: CASIDTYNEQFF
CDR3nt: TGTGCCAGCATTGACACCTACAATGAGCAGTTCTTC

d_gene: TRBD2
abundance: .
v_gene: TRBV7-2
j_gene: TRBJ2-2
CDR3aa: CASSSGLCTGDLFF
CDR3nt: TGTGCCAGCAGCTCGGGACTATGTACCGGGGATCTGTTTTTT

d_gene: .
abundance: many
v_gene: TRBV7-2
j_gene: TRBJ2-1
CDR3aa: CASSPATRSEQFF
CDR3nt: TGTGCCAGCAGCCCTGCCACTAGGAGTGAGCAGTTCTTC

d_gene: .
abundance: .
v_gene: TRBV11-2
j_gene: TRBJ1-1
CDR3aa: CASRTPGEGNTEAFF
CDR3nt: TGTGCCAGCAGAACCCCAGGGGAGGGGAACACTGAAGCTTTCTTT

d_gene: .
abundance: many
v_gene: TRBV12-3/TRBV12-4
j_gene: TRBJ2-1
CDR3aa: CASRGGPDEQFF
CDR3nt: TGTGCCAGCAGGGGGGGGCCGGATGAGCAGTTCTTC

d_gene: TRBD1
abundance: few
v_gene: TRBV27
j_gene: TRBJ1-5
CDR3aa: CASRRTGLQLNQPQHF
CDR3nt: TGTGCCAGTAGACGGACAGGTCTCCAACTCAATCAGCCCCAGCATTTT

d_gene: .
abundance: many
v_gene: TRBV11-1
j_gene: TRBJ2-1
CDR3aa: CASSSALNSYNEQFF
CDR3nt: TGTGCCAGCAGCTCTGCCCTAAATTCCTACAATGAGCAGTTCTTC

d_gene: .
abundance: once
v_gene: TRBV7-9
j_gene: TRBJ2-1
CDR3aa: CASSLGTASRNEQFF
CDR3nt: TGTGCCAGCAGCCTTGGTACAGCGAGTCGGAATGAGCAGTTCTTC

d_gene: .
abundance: many
v_gene: TRBV5-1
j_gene: TRBJ2-5
CDR3aa: CASSLFTLGETQYF
CDR3nt: TGCGCCAGCAGCTTATTCACCCTGGGGGAGACCCAGTACTTC

d_gene: .
abundance: .
v_gene: TRBV11-2
j_gene: TRBJ1-3
CDR3aa: CASSQRREVSGNTIYF
CDR3nt: TGTGCCAGCAGCCAGAGGCGAGAAGTGTCTGGAAACACCATATATTTT

d_gene: .
abundance: many
v_gene: TRBV6-1
j_gene: TRBJ2-7
CDR3aa: CASSPGIEAPYEQYF
CDR3nt: TGTGCCAGCAGCCCAGGGATAGAGGCCCCCTACGAGCAGTACTTC

d_gene: .
abundance: many
v_gene: TRBV13
j_gene: TRBJ2-3
CDR3aa: CASSLRYRTDTQYF
CDR3nt: TGTGCCAGCAGCTTAAGGTATCGGACAGATACGCAGTATTTT

d_gene: TRBD2
abundance: .
v_gene: TRBV13
j_gene: TRBJ2-3
CDR3aa: CASSPQAGEVDTQYF
CDR3nt: TGTGCCAGCAGCCCCCAGGCGGGAGAGGTAGATACGCAGTATTTT

d_gene: TRBD1
abundance: many
v_gene: TRBV13
j_gene: TRBJ2-2
CDR3aa: CASSHGQGTGELFF
CDR3nt: TGTGCCAGCAGCCATGGACAGGGAACCGGGGAGCTGTTTTTT

d_gene: .
abundance: .
v_gene: TRBV28
j_gene: TRBJ2-2
CDR3aa: CASSGTIKGSRTGEPFF
CDR3nt: TGTGCCAGCAGTGGGACCATCAAGGGGTCGCGCACCGGGGAGCCGTTTTTT

d_gene: .
abundance: .
v_gene: TRBV5-1
j_gene: TRBJ1-6
CDR3aa: CASSLEGHAKGSPLHF
CDR3nt: TGCGCCAGCAGCTTGGAGGGGCATGCGAAGGGTTCACCTCTCCACTTT

d_gene: .
abundance: many
v_gene: TRBV19
j_gene: TRBJ2-2
CDR3aa: CASTKLVTDVGELFF
CDR3nt: TGTGCCAGCACCAAATTAGTGACTGACGTCGGGGAGCTGTTTTTT

d_gene: .
abundance: .
v_gene: TRBV7-6
j_gene: TRBJ1-1
CDR3aa: CASSEVPGARTEAFF
CDR3nt: TGTGCCAGCAGCGAAGTTCCCGGGGCGCGGACTGAAGCTTTCTTT

d_gene: TRBD2
abundance: .
v_gene: TRBV11-1
j_gene: TRBJ2-2
CDR3aa: CASSLKLSGGNIGELFF
CDR3nt: TGTGCCAGCAGCTTAAAACTATCGGGGGGAAACATCGGGGAGCTGTTTTTT

d_gene: TRBD1
abundance: .
v_gene: TRBV6-1
j_gene: TRBJ2-7
CDR3aa: CASSGPGTGLTEQYF
CDR3nt: TGTGCCAGCAGTGGCCCCGGGACAGGGCTGACCGAGCAGTACTTC

d_gene: .
abundance: .
v_gene: TRBV27
j_gene: TRBJ1-6
CDR3aa: CASSWTANSPLHF
CDR3nt: TGTGCCAGCAGTTGGACAGCCAACTCACCACTACACTTT

d_gene: .
abundance: many
v_gene: TRBV4-2
j_gene: TRBJ2-5
CDR3aa: CASSQVSGSRGGETQYF
CDR3nt: TGTGCCAGCAGCCAAGTATCGGGTAGCCGAGGGGGGGAGACCCAGTACTTC

d_gene: .
abundance: many
v_gene: TRBV10-3
j_gene: TRBJ2-2
CDR3aa: CAISDRGTANTGELFF
CDR3nt: TGTGCCATCAGTGACAGGGGGACTGCGAACACCGGGGAGCTGTTTTTT

d_gene: .
abundance: .
v_gene: TRBV12-3/TRBV12-4
j_gene: TRBJ2-7
CDR3aa: CASSLFPCEQYF
CDR3nt: TGTGCCAGCAGCTTGTTCCCGTGTGAGCAGTACTTC

d_gene: .
abundance: many
v_gene: TRBV2
j_gene: TRBJ1-1
CDR3aa: CASSDVGMNTEAFF
CDR3nt: TGTGCCAGCAGTGACGTAGGTATGAACACTGAAGCTTTCTTT

d_gene: TRBD1
abundance: many
v_gene: TRBV6-1
j_gene: TRBJ1-3
CDR3aa: CASSLDRGPGNTIYF
CDR3nt: TGTGCCAGCAGTCTGGACAGGGGGCCTGGAAACACCATATATTTT

d_gene: TRBD2
abundance: many
v_gene: TRBV6-1
j_gene: TRBJ2-1
CDR3aa: CASSESPGGGAYNEQFF
CDR3nt: TGTGCCAGCAGTGAATCTCCTGGGGGGGGGGCCTACAATGAGCAGTTCTTC

d_gene: TRBD1
abundance: few
v_gene: TRBV6-1
j_gene: TRBJ2-7
CDR3aa: CASSEVGTGYHEQYF
CDR3nt: TGTGCCAGCAGTGAAGTGGGGACAGGCTACCACGAGCAGTACTTC